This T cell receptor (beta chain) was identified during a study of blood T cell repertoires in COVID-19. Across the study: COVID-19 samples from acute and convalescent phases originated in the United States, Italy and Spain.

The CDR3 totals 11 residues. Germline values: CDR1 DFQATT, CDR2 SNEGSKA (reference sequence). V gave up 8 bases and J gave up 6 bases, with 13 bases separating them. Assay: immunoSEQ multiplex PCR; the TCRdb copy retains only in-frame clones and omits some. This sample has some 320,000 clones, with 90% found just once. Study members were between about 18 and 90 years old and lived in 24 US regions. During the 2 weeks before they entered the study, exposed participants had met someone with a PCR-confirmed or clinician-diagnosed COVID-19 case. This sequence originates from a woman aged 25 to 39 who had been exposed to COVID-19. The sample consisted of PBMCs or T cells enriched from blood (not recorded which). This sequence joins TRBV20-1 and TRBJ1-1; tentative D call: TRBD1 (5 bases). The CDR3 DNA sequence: TGCAGTCTAGACAGCGAGCCTGAAGCTTTCTTT. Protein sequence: CSLDSEPEAFF.